This T cell receptor (beta chain) was captured by sequencing in a study of blood T cell repertoires in COVID-19. Germline V gives CDR1 MNHEY, CDR2 SVGAGI. The J segment lost 7 bases and the V segment lost 6 bases, leaving 8 bases of the junction unmatched. This CDR3 has 15 residues. Profiling relied on immunoSEQ multiplex PCR, and the TCRdb table lists in-frame clones only, not all of them. The sample lists 250,000 to 400,000 clones, 75% to 90% seen once, with around 2% in the top ten. The TCR originated in a woman aged 25 to 45 who had been exposed to COVID-19. The source material was PBMCs or T cells enriched from blood (not recorded which). The J gene is TRBJ1-6, the V gene TRBV6-5; TRBD1 agrees at 8 bases. CDR3 bases: TGTGCCAGCAGGACAGGGGAAGATGGGAATTCACCCCTCCACTTT. Its protein product is CASRTGEDGNSPLHF.